The present T cell receptor (beta chain) was sequenced within a study of blood T cell repertoires in COVID-19. The V and J ends lost 4 bases and 4 bases respectively, with 14 bases between them. Germline V lookup: CDR1 SGHVS, CDR2 FQNEAQ. This CDR3 contains 15 residues. Clones were read by immunoSEQ multiplex PCR, and TCRdb kept only the in-frame ones, dropping some. The sample includes roughly 250,000 clones, roughly nine tenths of them seen just once. The chain uses TRBV7-8 and TRBJ1-3; D is undetermined. The sequenced material came from PBMCs or T cells enriched from blood (not recorded which). The receptor was derived from a young woman with acute COVID-19. DNA for the CDR3: TGTGCCAGCAGCTCTTCGACTAACTACGGAAACACCATATATTTT. Translation: CASSSSTNYGNTIYF.